This TCR beta chain came from a study of spatial heterogeneity in lung cancer. Overall study: After resection, follow-up PBMC samples were sequenced when available, at a median of about 2 years later.

The study tagged each TCR cDNA molecule with a unique molecular identifier. TCRdb ran MiXCR on the 5' RACE reads and lists one entry per CDR3 protein. Here the sample spans tens of thousands of distinct CDR3 sequences, approximately 19% being singletons. Time point indicated: blood at routine non-recurrence follow-up after resection. The CDR3 length is 13 residues. Trimming pared 2 bases from V and 3 bases from J, leaving 8 bases between. In germline, CDR1 is SGHAT, CDR2 FQNNGV. A few counts support this clonotype. The sequence came from a male donor with early-stage non-small cell lung cancer. The rearrangement uses TRBV11-2 and TRBJ2-7, with D maybe TRBD2 (5 bases). The material was PBMCs, obtained at follow-up. The CDR3 DNA reads TGTGCCAGCAGCTTATCGGGAAGCTACGAGCAGTACGTC. Translating gives CASSLSGSYEQYV.